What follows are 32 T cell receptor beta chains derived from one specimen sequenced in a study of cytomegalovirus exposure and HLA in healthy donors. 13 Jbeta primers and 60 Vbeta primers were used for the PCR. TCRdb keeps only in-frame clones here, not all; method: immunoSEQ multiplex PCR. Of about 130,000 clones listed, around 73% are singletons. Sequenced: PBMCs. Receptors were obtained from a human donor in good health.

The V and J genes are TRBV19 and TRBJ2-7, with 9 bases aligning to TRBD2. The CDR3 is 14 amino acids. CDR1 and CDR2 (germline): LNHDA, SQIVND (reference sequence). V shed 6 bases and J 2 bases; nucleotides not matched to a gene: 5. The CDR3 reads CASSLAGRTYEQYF. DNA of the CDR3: TGTGCCAGTAGCCTAGCGGGAAGGACCTACGAGCAGTACTTC.

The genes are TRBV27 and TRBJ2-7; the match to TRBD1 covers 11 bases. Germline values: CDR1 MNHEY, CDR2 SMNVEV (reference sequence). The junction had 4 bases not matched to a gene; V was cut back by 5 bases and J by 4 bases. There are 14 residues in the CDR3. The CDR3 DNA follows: TGTGCCAGCAGTATCCGGGACAGGGGGTACGAGCAGTACTTC. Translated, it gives CASSIRDRGYEQYF.

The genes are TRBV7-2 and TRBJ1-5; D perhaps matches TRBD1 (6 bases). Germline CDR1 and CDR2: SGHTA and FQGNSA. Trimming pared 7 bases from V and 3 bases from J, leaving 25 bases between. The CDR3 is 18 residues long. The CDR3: CASTHGGGRGVFNQPQHF. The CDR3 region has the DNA TGTGCCAGCACCCACGGGGGGGGCAGGGGAGTATTCAATCAGCCCCAGCATTTT.

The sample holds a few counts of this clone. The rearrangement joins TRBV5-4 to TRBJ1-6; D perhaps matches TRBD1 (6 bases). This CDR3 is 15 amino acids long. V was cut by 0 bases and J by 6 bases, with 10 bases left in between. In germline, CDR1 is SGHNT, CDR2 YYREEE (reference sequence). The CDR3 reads CASSLGGGSNSPLHF. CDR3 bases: TGTGCCAGCAGCTTGGGCGGGGGCAGTAATTCACCCCTCCACTTT.

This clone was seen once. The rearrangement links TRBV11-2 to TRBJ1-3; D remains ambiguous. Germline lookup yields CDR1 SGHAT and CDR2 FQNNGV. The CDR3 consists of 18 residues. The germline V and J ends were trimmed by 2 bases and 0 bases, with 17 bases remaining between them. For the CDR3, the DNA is TGTGCCAGCAGCTTATTAACGGATTTGTACAGCTCTGGAAACACCATATATTTT. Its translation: CASSLLTDLYSSGNTIYF.

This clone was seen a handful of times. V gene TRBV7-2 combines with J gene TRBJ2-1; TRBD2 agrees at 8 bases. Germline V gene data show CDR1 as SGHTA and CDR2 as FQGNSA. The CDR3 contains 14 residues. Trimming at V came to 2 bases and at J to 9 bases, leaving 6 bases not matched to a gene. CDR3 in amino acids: CASSLPGLVSEQFF. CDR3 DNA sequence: TGTGCCAGCAGCTTACCGGGACTAGTTAGTGAGCAGTTCTTC.

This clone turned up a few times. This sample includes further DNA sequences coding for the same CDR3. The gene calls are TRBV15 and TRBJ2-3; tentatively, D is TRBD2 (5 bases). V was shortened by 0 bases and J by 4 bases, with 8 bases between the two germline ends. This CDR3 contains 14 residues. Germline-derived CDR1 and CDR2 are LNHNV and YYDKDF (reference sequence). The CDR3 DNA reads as TGTGCCACCAGCAGAGATCGAGCGGCAGATACGCAGTATTTT. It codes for CATSRDRAADTQYF.

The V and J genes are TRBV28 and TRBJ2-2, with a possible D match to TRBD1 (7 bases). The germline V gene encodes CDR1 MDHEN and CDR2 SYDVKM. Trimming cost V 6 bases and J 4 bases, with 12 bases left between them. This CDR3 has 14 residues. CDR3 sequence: CASRPGGGTGELFF. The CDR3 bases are TGTGCCAGCAGGCCAGGGGGAGGCACCGGGGAGCTGTTTTTT.

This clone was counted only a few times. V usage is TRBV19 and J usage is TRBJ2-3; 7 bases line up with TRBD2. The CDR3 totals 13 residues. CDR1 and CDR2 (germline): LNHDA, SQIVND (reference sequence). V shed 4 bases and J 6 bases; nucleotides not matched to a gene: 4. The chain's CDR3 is CASSKGRADTQYF. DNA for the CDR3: TGTGCCAGTAGTAAGGGGAGGGCGGATACGCAGTATTTT. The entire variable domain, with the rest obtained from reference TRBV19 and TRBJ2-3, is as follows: DGGITQSPKYLFRKEGQNVTLSCEQNLNHDAMYWYRQDPGQGLRLIYYSQIVNDFQKGDIAEGYSVSREKKESFPLTVTSAQKNPTAFYLCASSKGRADTQYFGPGTRLTVL.

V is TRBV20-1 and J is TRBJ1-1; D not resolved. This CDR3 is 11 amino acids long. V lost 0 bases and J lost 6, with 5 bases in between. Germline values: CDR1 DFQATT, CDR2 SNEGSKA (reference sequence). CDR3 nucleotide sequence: TGCAGTGCTAGAGATCATCCTGAAGCTTTCTTT. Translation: CSARDHPEAFF.

The CDR3 protein is CASSLDRGRNGELFF. The DNA of the CDR3 is TGTGCCAGCAGTTTAGACAGGGGAAGGAACGGGGAGCTGTTTTTT. The chain links TRBV27 to TRBJ2-2; 8 bases are shared with TRBD1. The CDR3 contains 15 residues. CDR1 is MNHEY and CDR2 is SMNVEV in the germline V gene (reference sequence). Losses at the gene ends were 2 bases for V and 7 bases for J; bases not matched to a gene: 6.

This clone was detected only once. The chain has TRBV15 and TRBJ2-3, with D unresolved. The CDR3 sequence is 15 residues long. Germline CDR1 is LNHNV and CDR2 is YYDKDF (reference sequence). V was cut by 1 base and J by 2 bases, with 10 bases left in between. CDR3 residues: CATSRVGQATDTQYF. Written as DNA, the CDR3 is TGTGCCACCAGCAGAGTCGGCCAGGCCACAGATACGCAGTATTTT. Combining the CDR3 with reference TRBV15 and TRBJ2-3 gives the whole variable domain DAMVIQNPRYQVTQFGKPVTLSCSQTLNHNVMYWYQQKSSQAPKLLFHYYDKDFNNEADTPDNFQSRRPNTSFCFLDIRSPGLGDTAMYLCATSRVGQATDTQYFGPGTRLTVL.

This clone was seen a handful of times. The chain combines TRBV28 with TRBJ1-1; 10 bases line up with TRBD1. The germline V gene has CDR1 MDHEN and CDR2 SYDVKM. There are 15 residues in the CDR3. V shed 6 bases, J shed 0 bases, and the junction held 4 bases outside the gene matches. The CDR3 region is CASRPTGGMNTEAFF. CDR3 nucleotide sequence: TGTGCCAGCAGACCGACAGGGGGCATGAACACTGAAGCTTTCTTT.

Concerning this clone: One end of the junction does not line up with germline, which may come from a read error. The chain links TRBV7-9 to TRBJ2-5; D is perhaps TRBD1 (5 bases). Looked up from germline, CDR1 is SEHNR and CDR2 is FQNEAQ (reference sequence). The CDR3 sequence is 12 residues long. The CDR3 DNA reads TGTTCCAGCAGCTCCGACTGGGGCAGCTCGGACTTC. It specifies CSSSSDWGSSDF.

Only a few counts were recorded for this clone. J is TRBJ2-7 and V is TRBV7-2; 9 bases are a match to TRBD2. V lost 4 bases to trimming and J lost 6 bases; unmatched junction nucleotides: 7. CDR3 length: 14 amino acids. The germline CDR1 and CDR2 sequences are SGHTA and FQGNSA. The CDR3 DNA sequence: TGTGCCAGCAGCTGGGCGGGAGGGCACTCCGAGCAGTACTTC. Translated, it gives CASSWAGGHSEQYF.

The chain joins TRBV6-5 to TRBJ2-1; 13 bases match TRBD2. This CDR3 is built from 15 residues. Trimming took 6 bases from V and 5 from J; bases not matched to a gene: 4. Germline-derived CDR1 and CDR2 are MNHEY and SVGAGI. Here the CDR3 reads CASRPLAGGNNEQFF. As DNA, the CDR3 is TGTGCCAGCAGGCCACTAGCGGGGGGGAACAATGAGCAGTTCTTC.

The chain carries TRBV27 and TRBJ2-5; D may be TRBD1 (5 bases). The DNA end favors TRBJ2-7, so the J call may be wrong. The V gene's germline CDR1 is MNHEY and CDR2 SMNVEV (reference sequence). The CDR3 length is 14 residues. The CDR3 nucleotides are TGTGCCAGCCGCAAAGGGGCACTTGTTAACGAGCAGTACTTC. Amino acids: CASRKGALVNEQYF.

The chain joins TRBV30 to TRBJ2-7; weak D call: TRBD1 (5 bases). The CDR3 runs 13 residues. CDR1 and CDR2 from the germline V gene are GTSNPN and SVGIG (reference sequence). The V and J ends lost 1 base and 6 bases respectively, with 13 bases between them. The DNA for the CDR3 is TGTGCCTGGAGTGGTCAGGGTTTTGGCGAGCAGTACTTC. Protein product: CAWSGQGFGEQYF.

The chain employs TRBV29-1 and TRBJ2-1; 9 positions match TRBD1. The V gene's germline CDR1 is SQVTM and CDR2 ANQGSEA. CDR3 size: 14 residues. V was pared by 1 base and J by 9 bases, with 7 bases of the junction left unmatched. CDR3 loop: CSVEVGGQGSEQFF. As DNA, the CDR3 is TGCAGCGTTGAAGTAGGAGGACAGGGGAGTGAGCAGTTCTTC.

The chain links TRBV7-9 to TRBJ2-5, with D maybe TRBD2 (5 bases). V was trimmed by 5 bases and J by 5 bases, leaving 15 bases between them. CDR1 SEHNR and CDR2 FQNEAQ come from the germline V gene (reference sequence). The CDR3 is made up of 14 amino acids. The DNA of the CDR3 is TGTGCCAGCAGCCCCCGGACTCTCCGGGAGACCCAGTACTTC. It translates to CASSPRTLRETQYF.

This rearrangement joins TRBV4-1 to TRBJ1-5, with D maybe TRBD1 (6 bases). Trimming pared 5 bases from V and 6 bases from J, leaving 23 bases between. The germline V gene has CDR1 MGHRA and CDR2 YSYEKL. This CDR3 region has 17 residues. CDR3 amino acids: CASSVMTGPSLVQPQHF. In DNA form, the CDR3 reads TGCGCCAGCAGCGTAATGACAGGCCCCTCGCTTGTTCAGCCCCAGCATTTT.

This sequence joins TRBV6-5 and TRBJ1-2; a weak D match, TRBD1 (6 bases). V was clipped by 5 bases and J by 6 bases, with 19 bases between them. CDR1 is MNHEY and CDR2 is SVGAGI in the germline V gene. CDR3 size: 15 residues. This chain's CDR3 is CASSLQGGRLDGYTF. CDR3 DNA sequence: TGTGCCAGCAGTCTACAGGGCGGTAGGCTGGATGGCTACACCTTC.

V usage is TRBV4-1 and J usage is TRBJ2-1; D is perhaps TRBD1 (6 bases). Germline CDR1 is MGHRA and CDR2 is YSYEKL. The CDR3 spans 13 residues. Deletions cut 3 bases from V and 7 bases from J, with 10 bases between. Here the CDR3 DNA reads TGCGCCAGCAGCCATCCGAGGGGGAATGAGCAGTTCTTC. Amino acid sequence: CASSHPRGNEQFF.

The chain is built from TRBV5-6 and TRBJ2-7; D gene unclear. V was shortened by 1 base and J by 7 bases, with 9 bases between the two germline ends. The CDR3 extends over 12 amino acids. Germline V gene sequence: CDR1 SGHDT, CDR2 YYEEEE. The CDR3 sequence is CASSLPVGEQYF. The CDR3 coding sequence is TGTGCCAGCAGCTTGCCCGTCGGGGAGCAGTACTTC.

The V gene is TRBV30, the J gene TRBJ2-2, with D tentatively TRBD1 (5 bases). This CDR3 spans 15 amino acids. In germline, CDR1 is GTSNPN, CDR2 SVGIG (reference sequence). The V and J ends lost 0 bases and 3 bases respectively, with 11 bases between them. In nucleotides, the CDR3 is TGTGCCTGGAGTGTGGGCCAGGGCGACACCGGGGAGCTGTTTTTT. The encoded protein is CAWSVGQGDTGELFF.

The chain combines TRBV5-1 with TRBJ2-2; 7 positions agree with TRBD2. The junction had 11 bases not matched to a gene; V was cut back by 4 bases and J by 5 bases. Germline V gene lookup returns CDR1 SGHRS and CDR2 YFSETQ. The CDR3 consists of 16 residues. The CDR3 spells CASSMGLTRNTGELFF. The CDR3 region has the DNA TGCGCCAGCAGCATGGGACTAACCAGGAATACCGGGGAGCTGTTTTTT.

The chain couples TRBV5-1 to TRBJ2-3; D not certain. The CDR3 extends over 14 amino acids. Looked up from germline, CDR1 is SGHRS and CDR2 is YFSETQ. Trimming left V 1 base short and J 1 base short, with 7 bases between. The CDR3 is CASSLTGRTDTQYF. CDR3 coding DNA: TGCGCCAGCAGCTTGACGGGTCGCACAGATACGCAGTATTTT.

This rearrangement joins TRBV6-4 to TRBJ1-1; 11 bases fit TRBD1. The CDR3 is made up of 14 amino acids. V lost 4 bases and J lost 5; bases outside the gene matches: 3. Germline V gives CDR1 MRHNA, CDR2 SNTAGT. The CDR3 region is CASSVGQGATEAFF. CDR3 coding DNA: TGTGCCAGCAGTGTCGGACAGGGGGCAACTGAAGCTTTCTTT.

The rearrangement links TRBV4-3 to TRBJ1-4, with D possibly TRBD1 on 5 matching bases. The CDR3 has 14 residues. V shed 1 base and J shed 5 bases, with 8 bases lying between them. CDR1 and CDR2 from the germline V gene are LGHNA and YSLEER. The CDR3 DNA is TGCGCCAGCAGCCAAGCACAGGCAAATGAAAAACTGTTTTTT. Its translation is CASSQAQANEKLFF.

CDR3 loop: CASTDRDSYNYGYTF. CDR3 sequence (DNA): TGTGCCAGTACCGACCGGGACTCTTATAACTATGGCTACACCTTC. The chain is built from TRBV19 and TRBJ1-2; a weak D match, TRBD1 (5 bases). Germline V gene lookup returns CDR1 LNHDA and CDR2 SQIVND (reference sequence). The CDR3 has 15 amino acids. Trimming shortened V by 7 bases and J by 1 base, and 16 bases separated the two germline ends.

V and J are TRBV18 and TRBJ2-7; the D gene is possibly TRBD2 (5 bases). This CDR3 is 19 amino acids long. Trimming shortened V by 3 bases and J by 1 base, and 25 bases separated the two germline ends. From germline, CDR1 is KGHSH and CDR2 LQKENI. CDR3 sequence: CASSPLVRPGQRVSYEQYF. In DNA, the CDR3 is TGTGCCAGCTCACCCCTTGTGAGACCCGGGCAGAGGGTTTCCTACGAGCAGTACTTC.

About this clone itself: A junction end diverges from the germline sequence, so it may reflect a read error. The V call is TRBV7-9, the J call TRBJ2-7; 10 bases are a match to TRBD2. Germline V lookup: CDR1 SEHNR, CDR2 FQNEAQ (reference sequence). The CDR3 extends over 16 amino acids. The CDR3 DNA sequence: TGTTCCAGCAGCCATCAAGCTAGCGGGAGCACCTACGAGCAGTACTTC. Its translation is CSSSHQASGSTYEQYF.